The 11 T cell receptor beta chains below come from one sample, sequenced in a study of somatic mutations in cytotoxic T cells in rheumatoid arthritis. Assay used: immunoSEQ multiplex PCR; TCRdb lists only in-frame clones, some missing. This sample has 11,000 or so clones; about 68% occur once, and the top ten carry 9% to 10%. The sample was CD8+ T cells sorted from blood. These receptor sequences come from a man between 65 and 85 years old in good health.

This sequence joins TRBV7-9 and TRBJ1-2, with D uncertain. Germline CDR1 reads SEHNR; CDR2 reads FQNEAQ (reference sequence). V was pared by 7 bases and J by 8 bases, with 17 bases between. This CDR3 has 13 amino acids. DNA of the CDR3: TGTGCCAGCATCGACATCCAGGACTGGGGCTACACCTTC. Its protein product is CASIDIQDWGYTF.

This chain uses TRBV13 with TRBJ2-7, with 11 bases fitting TRBD2. CDR1 PRHDT and CDR2 FYEKMQ come from the germline V gene (reference sequence). Trimming took 5 bases from V and 4 from J; bases not matched to a gene: 7. This CDR3 region has 15 residues. The CDR3 DNA reads TGTGCCAGCAGCCCCTCTAGCGGGGGGTTTTACGAGCAGTACTTC. It yields the protein CASSPSSGGFYEQYF.

The CDR3 sequence is CASSVVGTGIEAFF. Here the CDR3 DNA reads TGTGCCAGCAGCGTAGTGGGGACGGGTATTGAAGCTTTCTTT. The chain uses TRBV9 and TRBJ1-1, with TRBD1 as a possible D gene (5 bases). Per germline, CDR1 SGDLS and CDR2 YYNGEE. This CDR3 is built from 14 residues. V gave up 0 bases and J gave up 7 bases, with 13 bases separating them.

The V gene is TRBV10-3, the J gene TRBJ2-7; 10 positions match TRBD1. CDR1 and CDR2 (germline): ENHRY, SYGVKD. The CDR3 runs 13 residues. V was clipped by 10 bases and J by 5 bases; unmatched bases: 8. In DNA, the CDR3 is TGTGCCACCCAAGGACAGGGGGAGAACGAGCAGTACTTC. This encodes CATQGQGENEQYF.

This clone was counted a single time. This chain connects TRBV29-1 to TRBJ2-7, with no clear D. The CDR3 sequence is 11 residues long. Germline assignment: CDR1 SQVTM and CDR2 ANQGSEA. V lost 4 bases and J lost 3, with 7 bases in between. The CDR3 protein is CSVVWGYEQYF. CDR3 DNA: TGCAGCGTTGTATGGGGCTACGAGCAGTACTTC.

This clone was seen more than once but under ten times. The genes are TRBV19 and TRBJ1-5; D unclear. Trimming removed 2 bases at V and 0 bases at J, with 8 bases between. From germline, CDR1 is LNHDA and CDR2 SQIVND (reference sequence). CDR3 length: 15 residues. CDR3 protein: CASSIWATSNQPQHF. CDR3 DNA: TGTGCCAGTAGTATATGGGCCACTAGCAATCAGCCCCAGCATTTT.

This clone was counted once. The chain combines TRBV19 with TRBJ1-1; D might be TRBD1 (5 bases). V lost 9 bases and J 6 bases, leaving 17 bases between the germline ends. This CDR3 region has 13 residues. CDR1 LNHDA and CDR2 SQIVND come from the germline V gene (reference sequence). For the CDR3, the DNA is TGTGCCAGCCGTGCAGGACAAATAGCTGAAGCTTTCTTT. Translation: CASRAGQIAEAFF.

This chain uses TRBV7-2 with TRBJ2-1, with TRBD2 identical over 9 bases. CDR1 SGHTA and CDR2 FQGNSA come from the germline V gene. V was clipped by 8 bases and J by 4 bases; unmatched bases: 9. This CDR3 is 15 amino acids long. This CDR3 reads CASSMTSGPYNEQFF. In DNA form, the CDR3 reads TGTGCCAGCTCGATGACTAGCGGTCCGTACAATGAGCAGTTCTTC.

The chain combines TRBV6-1 with TRBJ2-1; D gene unclear. From germline, CDR1 is MNHNS and CDR2 SASEGT. The CDR3 consists of 9 residues. Trimming cost V 8 bases and J 12 bases, with 8 bases left between them. As DNA, the CDR3 is TGTGCCAGCGGTCTCCCGCAGTTCTTC. It codes for CASGLPQFF.

The V gene is TRBV5-6, the J gene TRBJ2-1; D may be TRBD2 (7 bases). V lost 2 bases, J lost 8 bases, and 20 bases lay in between. The CDR3 runs to 16 residues. Per germline, CDR1 SGHDT and CDR2 YYEEEE. This chain's CDR3 is CASSFLRGAGPDEQFF. DNA of the CDR3: TGTGCCAGCAGCTTTCTCCGGGGGGCTGGTCCCGATGAGCAGTTCTTC.

This rearrangement joins TRBV4-1 to TRBJ2-1; D is ambiguous. This CDR3 has 11 amino acids. The V gene's germline CDR1 is MGHRA and CDR2 YSYEKL. Trimming stripped 0 bases from V and 9 bases from J, with 3 bases between. Here the CDR3 DNA reads TGCGCCAGCAGCCAAGATGGTGAGCAGTTCTTC. This codes for CASSQDGEQFF.